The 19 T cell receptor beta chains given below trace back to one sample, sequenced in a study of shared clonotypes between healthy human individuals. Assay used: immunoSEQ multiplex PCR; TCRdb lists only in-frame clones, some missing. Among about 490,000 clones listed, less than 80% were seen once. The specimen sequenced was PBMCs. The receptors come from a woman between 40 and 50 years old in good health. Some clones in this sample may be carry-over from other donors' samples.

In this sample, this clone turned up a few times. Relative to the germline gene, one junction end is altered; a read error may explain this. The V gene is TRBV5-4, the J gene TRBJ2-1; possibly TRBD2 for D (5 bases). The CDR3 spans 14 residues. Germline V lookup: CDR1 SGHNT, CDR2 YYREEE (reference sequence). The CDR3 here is CASSSGTIRDEQLF. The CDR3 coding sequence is TGTGCCAGCAGCTCCGGAACCATCCGGGATGAGCAGCTCTTC.

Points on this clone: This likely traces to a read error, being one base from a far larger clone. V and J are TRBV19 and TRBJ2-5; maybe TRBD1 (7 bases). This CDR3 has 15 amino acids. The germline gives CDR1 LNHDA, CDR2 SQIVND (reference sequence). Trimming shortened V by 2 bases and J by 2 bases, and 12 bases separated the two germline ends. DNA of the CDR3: TGTGCCAGTAGTATAAACGGGGGACAGCAAGAGACCCAGTACTTC. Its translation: CASSINGGQQETQYF. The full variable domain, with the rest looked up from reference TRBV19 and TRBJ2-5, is DGGITQSPKYLFRKEGQNVTLSCEQNLNHDAMYWYRQDPGQGLRLIYYSQIVNDFQKGDIAEGYSVSREKKESFPLTVTSAQKNPTAFYLCASSINGGQQETQYFGPGTRLLVL.

As DNA, the CDR3 is TGTGCCATCAGTCCTACTAGCGGGAGTGGGGAGACCCAGTACTTC. It is translated as CAISPTSGSGETQYF. The chain recombines TRBV10-3 with TRBJ2-5; 11 bases agree with TRBD2. Trimming cost V 5 bases and J 5 bases; bases outside gene matches: 7. There are 15 residues in the CDR3. Germline CDR1 is ENHRY and CDR2 is SYGVKD.

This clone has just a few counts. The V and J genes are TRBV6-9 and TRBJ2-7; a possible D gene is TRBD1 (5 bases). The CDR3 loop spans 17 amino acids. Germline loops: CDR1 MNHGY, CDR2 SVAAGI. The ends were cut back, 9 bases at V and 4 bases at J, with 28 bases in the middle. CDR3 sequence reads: CARLLPRASKIAYEQYF. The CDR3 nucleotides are TGTGCCAGGCTCCTACCCAGGGCATCCAAGATCGCGTACGAGCAGTACTTC.

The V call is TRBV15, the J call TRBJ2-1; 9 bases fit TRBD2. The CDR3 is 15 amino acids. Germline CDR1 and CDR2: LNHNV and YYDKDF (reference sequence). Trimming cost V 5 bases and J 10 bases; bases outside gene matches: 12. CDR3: CATSRGAGGPREQFF. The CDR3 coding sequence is TGTGCCACCAGCCGCGGGGCGGGAGGGCCTCGGGAGCAGTTCTTC. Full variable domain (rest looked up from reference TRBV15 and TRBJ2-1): DAMVIQNPRYQVTQFGKPVTLSCSQTLNHNVMYWYQQKSSQAPKLLFHYYDKDFNNEADTPDNFQSRRPNTSFCFLDIRSPGLGDTAMYLCATSRGAGGPREQFFGPGTRLTVL.

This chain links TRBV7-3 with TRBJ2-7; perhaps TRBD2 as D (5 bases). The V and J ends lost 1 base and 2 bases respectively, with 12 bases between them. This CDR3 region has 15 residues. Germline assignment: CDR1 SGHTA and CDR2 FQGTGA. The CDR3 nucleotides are TGTGCCAGCAGCTTAAATCACGGGGAACCCTACGAGCAGTACTTC. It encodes CASSLNHGEPYEQYF.

The CDR3, as DNA: TGTGCCAGCAGTTTCTGGACTGATAGCACAGATACGCAGTATTTT. As protein: CASSFWTDSTDTQYF. This chain uses TRBV6-6 with TRBJ2-3, with D possibly TRBD2 on 5 matching bases. CDR1 and CDR2 from the germline V gene are MNHNY and SVGAGI (reference sequence). V was pared by 4 bases and J by 0 bases, with 11 bases between. The CDR3 totals 15 residues.

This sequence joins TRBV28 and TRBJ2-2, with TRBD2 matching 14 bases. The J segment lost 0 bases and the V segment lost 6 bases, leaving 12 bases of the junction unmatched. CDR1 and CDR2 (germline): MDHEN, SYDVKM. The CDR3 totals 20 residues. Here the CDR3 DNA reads TGTGCCAGCAGCCCCCAGGGTGGACTAGCGGGAGGCTCGAACACCGGGGAGCTGTTTTTT. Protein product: CASSPQGGLAGGSNTGELFF.

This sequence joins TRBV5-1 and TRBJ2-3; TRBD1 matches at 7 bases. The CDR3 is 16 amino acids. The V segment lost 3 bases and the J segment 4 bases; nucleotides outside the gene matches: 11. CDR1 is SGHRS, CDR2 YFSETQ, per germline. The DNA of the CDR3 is TGCGCCAGCAGCTCCCAACCGACAGGGTCCGCAGATACGCAGTATTTT. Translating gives CASSSQPTGSADTQYF. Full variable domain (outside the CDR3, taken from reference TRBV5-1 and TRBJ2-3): KAGVTQTPRYLIKTRGQQVTLSCSPISGHRSVSWYQQTPGQGLQFLFEYFSETQRNKGNFPGRFSGRQFSNSRSEMNVSTLELGDSALYLCASSSQPTGSADTQYFGPGTRLTVL.

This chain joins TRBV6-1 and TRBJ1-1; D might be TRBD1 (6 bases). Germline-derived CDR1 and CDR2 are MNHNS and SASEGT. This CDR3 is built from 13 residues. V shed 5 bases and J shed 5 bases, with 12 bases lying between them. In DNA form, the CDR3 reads TGTGCCAGCAGTAACAGGGTAGGGACTGAAGCTTTCTTT. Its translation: CASSNRVGTEAFF.

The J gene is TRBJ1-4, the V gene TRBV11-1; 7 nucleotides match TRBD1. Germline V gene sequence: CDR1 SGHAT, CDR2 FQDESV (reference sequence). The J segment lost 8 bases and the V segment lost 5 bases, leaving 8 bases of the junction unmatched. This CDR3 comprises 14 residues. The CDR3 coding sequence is TGTGCCAGCAGCCCGACAGGGCCGACCGAAAAACTGTTTTTT. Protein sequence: CASSPTGPTEKLFF.

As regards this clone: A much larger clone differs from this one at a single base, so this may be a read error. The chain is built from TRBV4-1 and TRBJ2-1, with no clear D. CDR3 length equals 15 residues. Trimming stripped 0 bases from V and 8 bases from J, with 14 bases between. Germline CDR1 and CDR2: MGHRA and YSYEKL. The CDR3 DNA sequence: TGCGCCAGCAGCCAAGAACGTTATCAGTCTCATGAGCAGTTCTTC. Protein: CASSQERYQSHEQFF.

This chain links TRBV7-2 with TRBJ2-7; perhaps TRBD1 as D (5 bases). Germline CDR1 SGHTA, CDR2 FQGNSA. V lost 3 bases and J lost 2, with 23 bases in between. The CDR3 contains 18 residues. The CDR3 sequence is CASSFGLWGLKNPYEQYF. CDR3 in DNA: TGTGCCAGCAGCTTCGGGTTGTGGGGCCTCAAAAATCCCTACGAGCAGTACTTC.

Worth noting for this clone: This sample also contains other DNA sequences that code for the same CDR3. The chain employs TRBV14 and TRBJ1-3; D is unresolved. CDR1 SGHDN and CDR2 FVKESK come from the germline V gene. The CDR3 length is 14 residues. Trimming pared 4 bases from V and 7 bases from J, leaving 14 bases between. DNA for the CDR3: TGTGCCAGCAGCCCGCTCTCCGTAGTGAACACCATATATTTT. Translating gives CASSPLSVVNTIYF.

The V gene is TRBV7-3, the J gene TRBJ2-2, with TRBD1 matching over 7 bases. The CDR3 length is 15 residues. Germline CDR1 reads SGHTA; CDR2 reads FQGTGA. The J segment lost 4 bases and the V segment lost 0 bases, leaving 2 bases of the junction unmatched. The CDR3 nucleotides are TGTGCCAGCAGCTTAACAAGGACAGGCACCGGGGAGCTGTTTTTT. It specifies CASSLTRTGTGELFF.

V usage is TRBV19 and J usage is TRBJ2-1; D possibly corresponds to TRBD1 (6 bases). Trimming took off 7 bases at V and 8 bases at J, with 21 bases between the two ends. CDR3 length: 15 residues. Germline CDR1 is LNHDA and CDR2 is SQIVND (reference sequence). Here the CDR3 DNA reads TGTGCCAGTAAAGATCCGGGACAAAAAGGGGATGAGCAGTTCTTC. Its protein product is CASKDPGQKGDEQFF.

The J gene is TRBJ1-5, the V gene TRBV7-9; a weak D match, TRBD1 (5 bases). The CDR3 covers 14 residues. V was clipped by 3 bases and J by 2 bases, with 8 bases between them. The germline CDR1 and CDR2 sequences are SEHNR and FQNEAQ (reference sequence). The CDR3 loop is CASSLGGGNQPQHF. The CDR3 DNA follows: TGTGCCAGCAGCTTGGGAGGGGGCAATCAGCCCCAGCATTTT.

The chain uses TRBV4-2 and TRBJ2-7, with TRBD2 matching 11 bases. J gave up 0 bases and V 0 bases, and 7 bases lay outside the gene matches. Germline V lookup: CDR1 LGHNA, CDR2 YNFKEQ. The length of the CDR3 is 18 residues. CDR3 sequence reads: CASSQDIAGGPSSYEQYF. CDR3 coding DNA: TGTGCCAGCAGCCAAGATATAGCGGGAGGGCCGAGCTCCTACGAGCAGTACTTC.

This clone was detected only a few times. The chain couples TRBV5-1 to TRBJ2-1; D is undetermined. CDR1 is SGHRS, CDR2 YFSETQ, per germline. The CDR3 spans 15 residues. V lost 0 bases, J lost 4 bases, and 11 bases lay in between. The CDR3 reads CASSLGFTGYNEQFF. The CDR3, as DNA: TGCGCCAGCAGCTTGGGATTCACCGGGTACAATGAGCAGTTCTTC.